This T cell receptor (beta chain) was identified during a study of OX40 agonist ivuxolimab in advanced cancers. On the study more broadly: The diagnoses of dose-escalation patients were hepatocellular carcinoma, melanoma, renal cell or head and neck cancer.

Sequencing was performed with immunoSEQ multiplex PCR; in TCRdb, only in-frame clones are kept and a portion is missing. The data hold about 50,000 clones, with 88% observed a single time. Study outcomes and limitations: Partial responders at 0.1-3.0 mg/kg showed near-lowest clonal expansion. In CD8+ T cells, expanded clones were on average more numerous than in CD4+.

Per germline, CDR1 SGHRS and CDR2 YFSETQ. The CDR3 length is 14 residues. V gave up 1 base and J gave up 2 bases, with 9 bases separating them. Concerning this clone itself: Its antigen is not identified.

The sequence was collected from an adult with an advanced solid tumor such as melanoma, head and neck, liver or kidney cancer. Material: CD4+ or CD8+ T cells sorted from blood, obtained in a trial of the OX40 agonist ivuxolimab. The V call is TRBV5-1, the J call TRBJ2-5; no clear D. CDR3 DNA: TGCGCCAGCAGCTTGAGTTCCGGGCAAGAGACCCAGTACTTC. This translates into CASSLSSGQETQYF.